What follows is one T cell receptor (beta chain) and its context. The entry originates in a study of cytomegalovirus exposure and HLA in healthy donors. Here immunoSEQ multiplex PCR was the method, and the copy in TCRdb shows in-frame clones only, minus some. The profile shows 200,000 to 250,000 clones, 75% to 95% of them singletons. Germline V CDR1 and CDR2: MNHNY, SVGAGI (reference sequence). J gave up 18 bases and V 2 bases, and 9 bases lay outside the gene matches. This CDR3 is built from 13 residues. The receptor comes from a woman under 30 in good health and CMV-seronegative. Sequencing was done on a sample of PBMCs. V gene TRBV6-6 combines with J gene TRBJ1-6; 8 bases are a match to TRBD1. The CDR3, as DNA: TGTGCCAGCAGTTACGCACCACGACAGGGGACCCACTTT. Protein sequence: CASSYAPRQGTHF.